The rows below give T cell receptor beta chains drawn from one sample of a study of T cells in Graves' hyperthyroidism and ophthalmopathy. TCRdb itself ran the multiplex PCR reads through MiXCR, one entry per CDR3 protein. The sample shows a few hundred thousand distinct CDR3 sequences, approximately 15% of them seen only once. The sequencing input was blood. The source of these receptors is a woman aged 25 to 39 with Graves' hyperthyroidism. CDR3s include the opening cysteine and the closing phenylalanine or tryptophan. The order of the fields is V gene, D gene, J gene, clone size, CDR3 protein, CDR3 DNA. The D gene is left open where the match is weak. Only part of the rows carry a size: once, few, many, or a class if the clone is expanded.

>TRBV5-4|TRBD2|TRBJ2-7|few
CASRPGLAGGPSYEQYF
TGTGCCAGCAGACCCGGACTAGCGGGAGGACCCTCCTACGAGCAGTACTTC
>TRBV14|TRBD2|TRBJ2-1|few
CASRSGLAFHNEQFF
TGTGCCAGCAGGTCCGGACTAGCTTTCCACAATGAGCAGTTCTTC
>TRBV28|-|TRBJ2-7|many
CASSTGFPYEQYF
TGTGCCAGCAGTACAGGTTTTCCCTACGAGCAGTACTTC
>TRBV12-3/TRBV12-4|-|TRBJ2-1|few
CASSLSRDWRDEQFF
TGTGCCAGCAGTTTATCGCGCGATTGGAGAGATGAGCAGTTCTTC
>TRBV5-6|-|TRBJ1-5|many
CASSLGQGKGQPQHF
TGTGCCAGCAGCTTGGGACAAGGGAAGGGGCAGCCCCAGCATTTT
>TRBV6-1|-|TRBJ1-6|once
CASSEGSSYNSPLHF
TGTGCCAGCAGTGAGGGAAGCTCCTATAATTCACCCCTCCACTTT
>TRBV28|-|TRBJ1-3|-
CASTAPGQRGSGNTIYF
TGTGCCAGCACCGCGCCCGGACAGCGGGGCTCTGGAAACACCATATATTTT
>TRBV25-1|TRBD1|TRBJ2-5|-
CASSESRGQGQETQYF
TGTGCCAGCAGTGAGTCCCGGGGACAGGGACAAGAGACCCAGTACTTC
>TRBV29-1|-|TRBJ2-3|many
CSVEVQGSVSTDTQYF
TGCAGCGTTGAAGTGCAGGGATCTGTGAGCACAGATACGCAGTATTTT
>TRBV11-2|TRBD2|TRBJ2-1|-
CASSFTGGPSEQFF
TGTGCCAGCAGCTTTACGGGAGGGCCATCTGAGCAGTTCTTC
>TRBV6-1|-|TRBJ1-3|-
CASKQDVSGNTIYF
TGTGCCAGCAAACAGGACGTCTCTGGAAACACCATATATTTT
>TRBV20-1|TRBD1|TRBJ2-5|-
CSAPRDREAETQYF
TGCAGTGCCCCAAGGGACAGGGAAGCGGAGACCCAGTACTTC
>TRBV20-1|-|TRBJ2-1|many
CSAPMGRPEQFF
TGCAGTGCACCCATGGGGAGACCTGAGCAGTTCTTC
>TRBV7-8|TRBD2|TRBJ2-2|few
CASSLGFASGRAYTGELFF
TGTGCCAGCAGCTTAGGGTTCGCTAGCGGGAGGGCCTACACCGGGGAGCTGTTTTTT
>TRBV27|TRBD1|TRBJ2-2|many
CASNSQGAQTGELFF
TGTGCCAGCAACTCACAGGGGGCGCAGACCGGGGAGCTGTTTTTT
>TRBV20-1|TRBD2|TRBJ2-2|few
CSAREGLAGTGELFF
TGCAGTGCTAGAGAGGGACTAGCGGGAACCGGGGAGCTGTTTTTT
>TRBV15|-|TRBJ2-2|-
CATSRDLRNTGELFF
TGTGCCACCAGCAGAGATCTTCGGAACACCGGGGAGCTGTTTTTT
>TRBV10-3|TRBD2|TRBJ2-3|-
CAISVGGLADTDTQYF
TGTGCCATCAGTGTGGGGGGACTAGCGGACACAGATACGCAGTATTTT
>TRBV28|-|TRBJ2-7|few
CASSLSQTYEQYF
TGTGCCAGCAGTTTATCCCAAACCTACGAGCAGTACTTC
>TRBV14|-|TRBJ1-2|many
CASSQEHGLYGYTF
TGTGCCAGCAGCCAAGAACACGGGCTCTATGGCTACACCTTC
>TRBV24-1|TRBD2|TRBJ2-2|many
CATSDPLAAGTSGIPGELFF
TGTGCCACCAGTGATCCCCTGGCCGCGGGAACTAGCGGGATCCCCGGGGAGCTGTTTTTT
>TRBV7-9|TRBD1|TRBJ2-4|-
CASSPNSGVQGNIQYF
TGTGCCAGCAGCCCGAACTCGGGCGTACAGGGGAACATTCAGTACTTC
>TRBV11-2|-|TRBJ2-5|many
CASSSVGQGEETQYF
TGTGCCAGCAGCTCCGTTGGGCAGGGAGAGGAGACCCAGTACTTC
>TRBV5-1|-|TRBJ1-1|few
CASSLGPMNTEAFF
TGCGCCAGCAGCTTGGGCCCCATGAACACTGAAGCTTTCTTT
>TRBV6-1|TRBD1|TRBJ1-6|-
CASRVGQGGWDLHF
TGTGCCAGCAGAGTCGGACAGGGGGGTTGGGACCTCCACTTT
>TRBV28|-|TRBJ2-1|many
CASSNLQGPSPREQFF
TGTGCCAGCAGTAACTTACAGGGACCATCCCCCCGTGAGCAGTTCTTC
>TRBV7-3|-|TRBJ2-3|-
CASSLTSGDRETDTQYF
TGTGCCAGCAGCTTAACTAGCGGGGACAGGGAAACAGATACGCAGTATTTT
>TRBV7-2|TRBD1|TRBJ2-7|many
CASSSRGLLEQYF
TGTGCCAGCAGCTCCAGGGGGCTCCTCGAGCAGTACTTC
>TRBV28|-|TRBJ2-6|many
CASSFPRQGANVLTF
TGTGCCAGCAGTTTTCCCAGACAGGGGGCCAACGTCCTGACTTTC
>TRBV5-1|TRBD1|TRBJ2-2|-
CASSKGQGAGGELFF
TGCGCCAGCAGCAAGGGACAGGGGGCTGGCGGGGAGCTGTTTTTT
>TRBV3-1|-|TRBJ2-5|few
CASSQVGGWAQYF
TGTGCCAGCAGCCAAGTAGGAGGGTGGGCCCAGTACTTC
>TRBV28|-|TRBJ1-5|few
CASSSRAVVAPQHF
TGTGCCAGCAGTTCACGGGCCGTAGTAGCGCCCCAGCATTTT
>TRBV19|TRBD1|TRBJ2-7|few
CASNTTRTGGGYEQYF
TGTGCCAGTAATACTACACGGACAGGGGGTGGATACGAGCAGTACTTC
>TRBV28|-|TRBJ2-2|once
CASSLRAGAGELFF
TGTGCCAGCAGTTTACGGGCAGGGGCCGGGGAGCTGTTTTTT
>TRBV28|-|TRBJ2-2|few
CASSLLHLTGELFF
TGTGCCAGCAGTTTATTACACCTCACCGGGGAGCTGTTTTTT
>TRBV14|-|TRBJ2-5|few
CASSLGQLFQETQYF
TGTGCCAGCAGCCTCGGACAGTTATTTCAAGAGACCCAGTACTTC
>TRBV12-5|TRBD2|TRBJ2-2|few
CASGLVPGLAGDTGELFF
TGTGCTAGTGGTTTGGTTCCCGGACTAGCGGGAGACACCGGGGAGCTGTTTTTT
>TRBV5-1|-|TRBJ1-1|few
CASSLVQGTNTEAFF
TGCGCCAGCAGCTTGGTTCAGGGAACGAACACTGAAGCTTTCTTT
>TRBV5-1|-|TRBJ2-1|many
CASSWTQNSYNEQFF
TGCGCCAGCAGCTGGACACAAAACTCCTACAATGAGCAGTTCTTC
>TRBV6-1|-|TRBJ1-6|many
CASSEDYRDSPLHF
TGTGCCAGCAGTGAAGACTACAGGGATTCACCCCTCCACTTT
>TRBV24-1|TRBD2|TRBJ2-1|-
CATGAVIAGDYNEQFF
TGTGCCACCGGTGCCGTAATAGCGGGAGACTACAATGAGCAGTTCTTC
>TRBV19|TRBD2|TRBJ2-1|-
CASRLLAGRYNEQFF
TGTGCCAGTAGATTACTAGCGGGACGCTACAATGAGCAGTTCTTC